Detailed here is one T cell receptor beta chain. Its matching antigen is unknown. These data are taken from a study of TIL therapy for anti-PD-1-resistant metastatic lung cancer. Study-wide background: Median tumor PD-L1 proportion score was under 7.5%.

Study-wide points: This highly selected cohort may not generalize to typical lung cancer patients. TIL clonotype persistence in blood showed no apparent association with response.

Sequencing used immunoSEQ v3. Profiled with immunoSEQ multiplex PCR; TCRdb holds only in-frame clones, not every one. The table has about 59,000 clones, around 67% seen once. The V gene end was trimmed by 0 bases and the J gene end by 10 bases; junction bases not matched to a gene: 9. CDR3 length: 16 amino acids. Germline CDR1 is LNHNV and CDR2 is YYDKDF (reference sequence). Time point indicated: pre-treatment sample, taken before nivolumab and TIL therapy. Patients were adults with stage 4 NSCLC. This receptor was identified in a person aged 25 to 85 with non-small cell lung cancer. The starting material was blood, obtained at baseline. The J gene is TRBJ1-4, the V gene TRBV15; TRBD1 matches at 9 bases. The CDR3 loop is CATSRDPGTGMVKLFF. The CDR3 DNA is TGTGCCACCAGCAGAGATCCCGGGACAGGGATGGTAAAACTGTTTTTT.